This T cell receptor beta chain was profiled in a study of blood T cell repertoires in COVID-19. In the study overall: Specimens from acute and convalescent COVID-19 originated in the United States, Italy and Spain. PBMCs, B-cell-depleted T cells, or T cells provided the cDNA or gDNA that made up the material.

Libraries were prepared by immunoSEQ multiplex PCR; TCRdb keeps only in-frame clonotypes and omits some of them. The sample records about 56,000 clones, roughly 90% being singletons. The ends were cut back, 4 bases at V and 1 base at J, with 7 bases in the middle. The CDR3 has 13 residues. The germline gives CDR1 SGHTA, CDR2 FQGNSA. The sequence was collected from a human donor in a cohort sampled during active COVID-19. This rearrangement joins TRBV7-2 to TRBJ1-1; D is undetermined. The sequencing sample was made of peripheral blood. CDR3 nucleotide sequence: TGTGCCAGCAGCTCTCAGGAGAACACTGAAGCTTTCTTT. Its translation is CASSSQENTEAFF.